A single sample gave rise to the 5 T cell receptor beta chains below, sequenced in a study of CD8+CD57+ T cells in acquired aplastic anemia. Sequenced patients had shown CD8+CD57+ cell expansion by flow cytometry. Genomic DNA was employed as the template in profiling TCR beta VDJ and CDR3. TCRdb re-called the reads with MiXCR, one entry per CDR3 protein. Here the sample spans around 200,000 distinct CDR3 sequences, 48% being singletons. Sequencing was carried out using sorted CD4+, CD8+, or CD8+CD57+ T cells (not recorded which) from PBMCs. Receptor source: a human donor with aplastic anemia.

This clonotype was seen more than once but under ten times. This chain uses TRBV11-2 with TRBJ1-2; D is perhaps TRBD1 (6 bases). Trimming shortened V by 5 bases and J by 1 base, and 20 bases separated the two germline ends. This CDR3 is built from 17 residues. Looked up from germline, CDR1 is SGHAT and CDR2 is FQNNGV. The CDR3 spells CASSRNAGVSRNYGYTF. The CDR3 nucleotides are TGTGCCAGCAGCCGAAATGCAGGGGTTTCCCGTAACTATGGCTACACCTTC. Together with reference TRBV11-2 and TRBJ1-2, the CDR3 gives the full variable domain: EAGVAQSPRYKIIEKRQSVAFWCNPISGHATLYWYQQILGQGPKLLIQFQNNGVVDDSQLPKDRFSAERLKGVDSTLKIQPAKLEDSAVYLCASSRNAGVSRNYGYTFGSGTRLTVV.

Here the CDR3 DNA reads TGTGCCAGCACCCAGGGCAATCAGCCCCAGCATTTT. Its translation is CASTQGNQPQHF. V is TRBV6-1 and J is TRBJ1-5; D not resolved. The CDR3 has 12 amino acids. Trimming removed 7 bases at V and 2 bases at J, with 6 bases between. Per the germline V gene, CDR1 is MNHNS and CDR2 is SASEGT.

The genes are TRBV5-6 and TRBJ2-3, with D unclear. Germline V gene sequence: CDR1 SGHDT, CDR2 YYEEEE. Trimming pared 1 base from V and 5 bases from J, leaving 14 bases between. This CDR3 region has 15 residues. CDR3 bases: TGTGCCAGCAGCTTGCATGTAGCCTCGATAGATACGCAGTATTTT. Translation: CASSLHVASIDTQYF.

This clonotype was recorded many times. The chain employs TRBV19 and TRBJ1-2; unclear D gene. The CDR3 consists of 15 residues. V was clipped by 8 bases and J by 1 base, with 17 bases between them. The germline V gene has CDR1 LNHDA and CDR2 SQIVND (reference sequence). CDR3 nucleotides: TGTGCCAGTCTATCGAAGGGAGCGGGTAACTATGGCTACACCTTC. This codes for CASLSKGAGNYGYTF.

The table lists this clonotype with a few counts. The chain uses TRBV5-1 and TRBJ2-2; the D is unclear. Germline V lookup: CDR1 SGHRS, CDR2 YFSETQ. V lost 1 base to trimming and J lost 0 bases, with 7 bases between them. The CDR3 has 15 amino acids. Here the CDR3 reads CASSLLQSNTGELFF. The CDR3 DNA sequence: TGCGCCAGCAGCTTGCTTCAGTCGAACACCGGGGAGCTGTTTTTT. The full variable domain, in which reference TRBV5-1 and TRBJ2-2 provide the parts outside the CDR3, is KAGVTQTPRYLIKTRGQQVTLSCSPISGHRSVSWYQQTPGQGLQFLFEYFSETQRNKGNFPGRFSGRQFSNSRSEMNVSTLELGDSALYLCASSLLQSNTGELFFGEGSRLTVL.